The T cell receptor beta chain under discussion was sequenced for a study of cytomegalovirus exposure and HLA in healthy donors. CDR3 size: 15 residues. The germline gives CDR1 SGHTS, CDR2 YDEGEE. Trimming pared 5 bases from V and 4 bases from J, leaving 16 bases between. Both 60 Vbeta primers and 13 Jbeta primers went into the PCR. The data were produced by immunoSEQ multiplex PCR, yet TCRdb's version contains in-frame clones alone and is incomplete. The repertoire holds 200,000 to 250,000 clones, with over 75% as singletons. The rearrangement links TRBV5-8 to TRBJ2-1; possibly TRBD2 for D (6 bases). Sequenced sample: PBMCs. The source of this sequence is a girl aged 2-10 years in good health and CMV-seronegative. CDR3 DNA: TGTGCCAGCAGACGAGCGGGTTCGGGGTACAATGAGCAGTTCTTC. Translation: CASRRAGSGYNEQFF.